What follows are 16 T cell receptor beta chains derived from one specimen sequenced in a study of blood T cell repertoires in COVID-19. Using immunoSEQ multiplex PCR, the repertoire was profiled, and TCRdb retains in-frame clones only, with some absent. The sample has about 50,000 clones, 75% to 90% seen once. The sequenced sample consisted of peripheral blood. Receptor source: a woman aged 55-69 years with COVID-19, enrolled during active disease.

This clone appeared a few times. The CDR3 is CASSFTSGTVNIQYF. The DNA for the CDR3 is TGTGCCAGCAGCTTTACTAGCGGGACCGTAAACATTCAGTACTTC. V usage is TRBV11-3 and J usage is TRBJ2-4; 10 bases align to TRBD2. CDR1 is SGHNT and CDR2 is YENEEA in the germline V gene. The ends lost 3 bases at V and 6 bases at J; junction bases unmatched: 5. The CDR3 spans 15 residues. Full variable domain (outside the CDR3, taken from reference TRBV11-3 and TRBJ2-4): EAGVVQSPRYKIIEKKQPVAFWCNPISGHNTLYWYLQNLGQGPELLIRYENEEAVDDSQLPKDRFSAERLKGVDSTLKIQPAELGDSAVYLCASSFTSGTVNIQYFGAGTRLSVL.

The chain joins TRBV28 to TRBJ2-2; weak D call: TRBD2 (7 bases). The length of the CDR3 is 11 residues. The germline V gene has CDR1 MDHEN and CDR2 SYDVKM. V lost 8 bases and J 15 bases, leaving 16 bases between the germline ends. The CDR3 nucleotides read TGTGCCAGCGGGGGGGGGCACCTGGTGTTTTTT. Translation gives CASGGGHLVFF.

This clone was seen once. The chain carries TRBV14 and TRBJ2-3; D remains ambiguous. This CDR3 contains 16 residues. V lost 4 bases and J 0 bases, leaving 14 bases between the germline ends. Germline V gene lookup returns CDR1 SGHDN and CDR2 FVKESK. CDR3 DNA: TGTGCCAGCAGCCGCGGCGCCAGTGTGAGCACAGATACGCAGTATTTT. This sequence encodes CASSRGASVSTDTQYF.

This clone appeared once. This chain joins TRBV4-3 and TRBJ1-2; D uncertain. Germline CDR1 is LGHNA and CDR2 is YSLEER. V was pared by 0 bases and J by 3 bases, with 14 bases between. The CDR3 is 16 amino acids. CDR3 loop: CASSQDLPGAYYGYTF. CDR3 sequence (DNA): TGCGCCAGCAGCCAAGATTTACCCGGAGCTTACTATGGCTACACCTTC.

This chain connects TRBV7-2 to TRBJ1-2; 7 bases fit TRBD1. Unmatched junction bases numbered 3, after V lost 0 bases and J lost 2 bases. This CDR3 region has 15 residues. Germline V gene lookup returns CDR1 SGHTA and CDR2 FQGNSA. The CDR3, as DNA: TGTGCCAGCAGCTTAGCTGGGACAGCGAACTATGGCTACACCTTC. Encoded protein: CASSLAGTANYGYTF.

J is TRBJ1-3 and V is TRBV4-3; D call uncertain. This CDR3 has 16 amino acids. The germline V gene encodes CDR1 LGHNA and CDR2 YSLEER. V lost 4 bases to trimming and J lost 0 bases, with 13 bases between them. CDR3 loop: CASSPSLLSSGNTIYF. The CDR3 nucleotides are TGCGCCAGCAGCCCATCTCTTTTGAGCTCTGGAAACACCATATATTTT.

V and J are TRBV28 and TRBJ2-3, with 7 bases fitting TRBD2. From germline, CDR1 is MDHEN and CDR2 SYDVKM. V was pared by 7 bases and J by 3 bases, with 10 bases of the junction left unmatched. CDR3 size: 15 residues. The CDR3 spells CASTFGGGRTDTQYF. CDR3 nucleotide sequence: TGTGCCAGCACCTTTGGGGGAGGGCGAACAGATACGCAGTATTTT.

This sequence joins TRBV7-9 and TRBJ2-1; 13 nucleotides match TRBD2. The V segment lost 5 bases and the J segment 8 bases; nucleotides outside the gene matches: 9. Germline V gene lookup returns CDR1 SEHNR and CDR2 FQNEAQ (reference sequence). The CDR3 length is 16 residues. The chain's CDR3 is CASSPPGLAGIDEQFF. The DNA for the CDR3 is TGTGCCAGCAGCCCTCCGGGACTAGCGGGAATAGATGAGCAGTTCTTC.

This sequence joins TRBV4-1 and TRBJ2-2; 7 nucleotides align to TRBD2. The germline V gene encodes CDR1 MGHRA and CDR2 YSYEKL. V was clipped by 3 bases and J by 5 bases; unmatched bases: 0. This CDR3 contains 13 residues. The CDR3 protein is CASSQGGTGELFF. CDR3 sequence (DNA): TGCGCCAGCAGCCAGGGAGGGACCGGGGAGCTGTTTTTT.

The rearrangement uses TRBV24-1 and TRBJ2-3; 10 bases fit TRBD1. V was pared by 4 bases and J by 6 bases, with 9 bases of the junction left unmatched. The CDR3 extends over 16 amino acids. The germline V gene has CDR1 KGHDR and CDR2 SFDVKD. The CDR3, as DNA: TGTGCCACCAGTGACCCCGACAGGGGGCGGGTGGATACGCAGTATTTT. Translation gives CATSDPDRGRVDTQYF.

The chain carries TRBV7-2 and TRBJ2-5; maybe TRBD1 (6 bases). Trimming removed 1 base at V and 2 bases at J, with 11 bases between. Germline values: CDR1 SGHTA, CDR2 FQGNSA. The length of the CDR3 is 15 residues. The CDR3 DNA is TGTGCCAGCAGCTTAGATCTAGGGGGTCAAGAGACCCAGTACTTC. Its translation: CASSLDLGGQETQYF.

The rearrangement links TRBV28 to TRBJ1-5; 12 nucleotides agree with TRBD1. V lost 7 bases, J lost 2 bases, and 6 bases stayed unmatched. Germline lookup yields CDR1 MDHEN and CDR2 SYDVKM. The CDR3 is made up of 16 amino acids. The CDR3 loop is CASTWDRGHGNQPQHF. CDR3 bases: TGTGCCAGCACTTGGGACAGGGGGCACGGCAATCAGCCCCAGCATTTT.

This clone was counted a single time. The chain recombines TRBV10-1 with TRBJ2-2, with a possible D match to TRBD2 (6 bases). CDR3 length equals 16 residues. CDR1 and CDR2 (germline): WNHNN, SYGVQD (reference sequence). The V and J ends lost 3 bases and 0 bases respectively, with 11 bases between them. CDR3 in DNA: TGCGCCAGCAGTGAAACGGGAGCGACGAACACCGGGGAGCTGTTTTTT. It translates to CASSETGATNTGELFF.

The V call is TRBV11-3, the J call TRBJ1-1; weak D call: TRBD1 (5 bases). Germline values: CDR1 SGHNT, CDR2 YENEEA. Trimming left V 0 bases short and J 3 bases short, with 11 bases between. This CDR3 has 15 residues. The CDR3 region has the DNA TGTGCCAGCAGCTTAGACGTCAGGGCGGACACTGAAGCTTTCTTT. Protein: CASSLDVRADTEAFF.

The gene calls are TRBV3-1 (or the pseudogene TRBV3-2) and TRBJ1-1, with D uncertain. Trimming removed 3 bases from V and 3 bases from J, with 23 bases in between. Germline assignment: CDR1 LGHDT and CDR2 YNNKEL (reference sequence). The CDR3 is made up of 18 amino acids. CDR3 region: CASSQAPDPREVDTEAFF. Here the CDR3 DNA reads TGTGCCAGCAGCCAGGCCCCTGACCCGCGGGAGGTGGACACTGAAGCTTTCTTT.

CDR3 protein: CATQGAKAKNIQYF. The CDR3 DNA reads as TGTGCCACCCAGGGGGCTAAAGCCAAAAACATTCAGTACTTC. This chain connects TRBV10-3 to TRBJ2-4; TRBD1 aligns across 8 bases. CDR3 length: 14 residues. From germline, CDR1 is ENHRY and CDR2 SYGVKD. With 10 bases clipped from V and 0 bases from J, the junction kept 5 bases outside the gene matches.